The 15 T cell receptor beta chains presented below share a single source sample, sequenced in a study of blood T cell repertoires in COVID-19 (dated by TCRdb to about 2020). Libraries were made using the immunoSEQ multiplex PCR assay. TCRdb obtained this table from immuneACCESS and retained in-frame rearrangements with V and J assigned. These tables miss some clones; where compared with another copy, unresolved V genes account for less than half of the shortfall, and the remainder is unexplained. The table for this sample lists about 310,000 clones; about 90% of them were counted only once. Around 1% of the sample belongs to the ten largest clones. The sequencing input was peripheral blood. The receptors stem from a woman aged 40 to 50 with COVID-19, enrolled during active disease.

The gene calls are TRBV5-4 and TRBJ1-2; 10 bases are shared with TRBD1. Germline CDR1 is SGHNT and CDR2 is YYREEE (reference sequence). V lost 6 bases and J lost 6; bases outside the gene matches: 14. This CDR3 region has 16 residues. The CDR3 spells CASTITGDRGINGYTF. The CDR3 region has the DNA TGTGCCAGCACCATTACGGGGGACAGGGGAATAAATGGCTACACCTTC.

This clone occurred once. The chain is built from TRBV3-1 (or the pseudogene TRBV3-2) and TRBJ2-1; D might be TRBD2 (6 bases). The CDR3 sequence is 15 residues long. V dropped 0 bases and J dropped 9 bases, with 15 bases sitting between them. The germline gives CDR1 LGHDT, CDR2 YNNKEL (reference sequence). The CDR3 protein is CASSQDSLAYGEQFF. CDR3 DNA: TGTGCCAGCAGCCAAGATTCGCTAGCGTATGGTGAGCAGTTCTTC.

This clone appeared a single time. The V call is TRBV30, the J call TRBJ2-5, with 9 bases identical to TRBD1. The CDR3 is made up of 13 amino acids. V was pared by 4 bases and J by 3 bases, with 3 bases of the junction left unmatched. Germline V gives CDR1 GTSNPN, CDR2 SVGIG (reference sequence). This CDR3 reads CAWKDRGEETQYF. The CDR3, as DNA: TGTGCCTGGAAAGACAGGGGGGAAGAGACCCAGTACTTC.

The genes are TRBV28 and TRBJ1-3; 7 bases map to TRBD1. J gave up 0 bases and V 5 bases, and 7 bases lay outside the gene matches. The length of the CDR3 is 16 residues. Germline assignment: CDR1 MDHEN and CDR2 SYDVKM. The CDR3, as DNA: TGTGCCAGCAGTCCCCCCGGGACAGCCTCTGGAAACACCATATATTTT. It encodes CASSPPGTASGNTIYF.

The chain uses TRBV7-2 and TRBJ2-1, with D possibly matching TRBD2 (7 bases). Trimming took 4 bases from V and 8 from J, leaving 18 bases between them. CDR3 length equals 15 residues. Germline V gives CDR1 SGHTA, CDR2 FQGNSA. The CDR3, as DNA: TGTGCCAGCAGCTCCTGGGGGCGGGAGTTGGATGAGCAGTTCTTC. Its protein product is CASSSWGRELDEQFF.

V usage is TRBV19 and J usage is TRBJ1-5; TRBD1 matches at 8 bases. The germline V gene encodes CDR1 LNHDA and CDR2 SQIVND (reference sequence). V dropped 5 bases and J dropped 0; count of bases not matched to a gene: 12. The CDR3 has 18 amino acids. The DNA of the CDR3 is TGTGCCAGTAGTGACCGGGACAGGAGAGAAGCTAGCAATCAGCCCCAGCATTTT. Amino acid sequence: CASSDRDRREASNQPQHF. The entire variable domain, with the rest obtained from reference TRBV19 and TRBJ1-5, is as follows: DGGITQSPKYLFRKEGQNVTLSCEQNLNHDAMYWYRQDPGQGLRLIYYSQIVNDFQKGDIAEGYSVSREKKESFPLTVTSAQKNPTAFYLCASSDRDRREASNQPQHFGDGTRLSIL.

This chain links TRBV4-3 with TRBJ2-2; 7 nucleotides match TRBD1. V trimming: 4 bases; J trimming: 7 bases; junction bases outside the gene matches: 9. This CDR3 region has 15 residues. Per germline, CDR1 LGHNA and CDR2 YSLEER. The CDR3 bases are TGCGCCAGCAGCCTTTTGACAGGGCTCGTCGGGGAGCTGTTTTTT. Translation gives CASSLLTGLVGELFF.

The chain has TRBV4-3 and TRBJ2-7; 13 bases line up with TRBD2. Germline V lookup: CDR1 LGHNA, CDR2 YSLEER. Germline trimming cut 0 bases from V and 2 bases from J; bases unmatched to any gene: 10. The CDR3 runs to 19 residues. CDR3 bases: TGCGCCAGCAGCCAAGATCTACTAGCGGGAGGGCCCCCCCCCTACGAGCAGTACTTC. This translates into CASSQDLLAGGPPPYEQYF.

This clone appeared once. The V gene is TRBV6-6, the J gene TRBJ1-1; 7 nucleotides align to TRBD1. Germline assignment: CDR1 MNHNY and CDR2 SVGAGI (reference sequence). The junction had 5 bases not matched to a gene; V was cut back by 5 bases and J by 5 bases. The CDR3 extends over 13 amino acids. The CDR3 loop is CASSPLTGTEAFF. The CDR3 DNA sequence: TGTGCCAGCAGTCCGCTGACAGGGACTGAAGCTTTCTTT.

The sample holds a few counts of this clone. The gene calls are TRBV6-2 or TRBV6-3 and TRBJ1-1; no clear D. V was clipped by 6 bases and J by 3 bases, with 17 bases between them. The CDR3 sequence is 15 residues long. Germline-derived CDR1 and CDR2 are MNHEY and SVGEGT. CDR3 coding DNA: TGTGCCAGCAGCATACGTCGAGGCCTAGACACTGAAGCTTTCTTT. It is translated as CASSIRRGLDTEAFF.

The V call is TRBV5-4, the J call TRBJ2-2; D uncertain. This CDR3 has 18 amino acids. Per the germline V gene, CDR1 is SGHNT and CDR2 is YYREEE (reference sequence). Trimming shortened V by 0 bases and J by 1 base, and 16 bases separated the two germline ends. The CDR3 DNA follows: TGTGCCAGCAGCTTGGTCCCTTTGAGAGGTGGGAACACCGGGGAGCTGTTTTTT. Protein: CASSLVPLRGGNTGELFF.

The V and J genes are TRBV30 and TRBJ1-3, with D tentatively TRBD1 (5 bases). The ends were cut back, 0 bases at V and 2 bases at J, with 8 bases in the middle. The CDR3 has 14 amino acids. Germline CDR1 and CDR2: GTSNPN and SVGIG (reference sequence). CDR3 region: CAWSVGVAGNTIYF. As DNA, the CDR3 is TGTGCCTGGAGTGTAGGGGTGGCTGGAAACACCATATATTTT. Complete variable domain (other parts from reference TRBV30 and TRBJ1-3): SQTIHQWPATLVQPVGSPLSLECTVEGTSNPNLYWYRQAAGRGLQLLFYSVGIGQISSEVPQNLSASRPQDRQFILSSKKLLLSDSGFYLCAWSVGVAGNTIYFGEGSWLTVV.

J is TRBJ2-1 and V is TRBV5-5; TRBD1 matches at 7 bases. Germline V CDR1 and CDR2: SGHKS, YYEKEE (reference sequence). The CDR3 covers 16 residues. Trimming cost V 4 bases and J 1 base; bases outside gene matches: 8. CDR3 in amino acids: CASSRDRAGSYNEQFF. In nucleotides, the CDR3 is TGTGCCAGCAGCCGAGACAGGGCCGGTTCCTACAATGAGCAGTTCTTC.

Here the CDR3 reads CASSGAHEQYF. The CDR3 nucleotides read TGTGCCAGCAGTGGGGCCCACGAGCAGTACTTC. The V and J genes are TRBV2 and TRBJ2-7; D not certain. Trimming pared 4 bases from V and 5 bases from J, leaving 6 bases between. The CDR3 loop spans 11 amino acids. Germline CDR1 reads SNHLY; CDR2 reads FYNNEI.

This clone was observed once. The chain joins TRBV19 to TRBJ1-2; 8 nucleotides match TRBD1. J gave up 3 bases and V 5 bases, and 2 bases lay outside the gene matches. Germline CDR1 and CDR2: LNHDA and SQIVND (reference sequence). The CDR3 totals 13 residues. Here the CDR3 DNA reads TGTGCCAGTAGTGCGACAGGGGACTATGGCTACACCTTC. Residues: CASSATGDYGYTF.